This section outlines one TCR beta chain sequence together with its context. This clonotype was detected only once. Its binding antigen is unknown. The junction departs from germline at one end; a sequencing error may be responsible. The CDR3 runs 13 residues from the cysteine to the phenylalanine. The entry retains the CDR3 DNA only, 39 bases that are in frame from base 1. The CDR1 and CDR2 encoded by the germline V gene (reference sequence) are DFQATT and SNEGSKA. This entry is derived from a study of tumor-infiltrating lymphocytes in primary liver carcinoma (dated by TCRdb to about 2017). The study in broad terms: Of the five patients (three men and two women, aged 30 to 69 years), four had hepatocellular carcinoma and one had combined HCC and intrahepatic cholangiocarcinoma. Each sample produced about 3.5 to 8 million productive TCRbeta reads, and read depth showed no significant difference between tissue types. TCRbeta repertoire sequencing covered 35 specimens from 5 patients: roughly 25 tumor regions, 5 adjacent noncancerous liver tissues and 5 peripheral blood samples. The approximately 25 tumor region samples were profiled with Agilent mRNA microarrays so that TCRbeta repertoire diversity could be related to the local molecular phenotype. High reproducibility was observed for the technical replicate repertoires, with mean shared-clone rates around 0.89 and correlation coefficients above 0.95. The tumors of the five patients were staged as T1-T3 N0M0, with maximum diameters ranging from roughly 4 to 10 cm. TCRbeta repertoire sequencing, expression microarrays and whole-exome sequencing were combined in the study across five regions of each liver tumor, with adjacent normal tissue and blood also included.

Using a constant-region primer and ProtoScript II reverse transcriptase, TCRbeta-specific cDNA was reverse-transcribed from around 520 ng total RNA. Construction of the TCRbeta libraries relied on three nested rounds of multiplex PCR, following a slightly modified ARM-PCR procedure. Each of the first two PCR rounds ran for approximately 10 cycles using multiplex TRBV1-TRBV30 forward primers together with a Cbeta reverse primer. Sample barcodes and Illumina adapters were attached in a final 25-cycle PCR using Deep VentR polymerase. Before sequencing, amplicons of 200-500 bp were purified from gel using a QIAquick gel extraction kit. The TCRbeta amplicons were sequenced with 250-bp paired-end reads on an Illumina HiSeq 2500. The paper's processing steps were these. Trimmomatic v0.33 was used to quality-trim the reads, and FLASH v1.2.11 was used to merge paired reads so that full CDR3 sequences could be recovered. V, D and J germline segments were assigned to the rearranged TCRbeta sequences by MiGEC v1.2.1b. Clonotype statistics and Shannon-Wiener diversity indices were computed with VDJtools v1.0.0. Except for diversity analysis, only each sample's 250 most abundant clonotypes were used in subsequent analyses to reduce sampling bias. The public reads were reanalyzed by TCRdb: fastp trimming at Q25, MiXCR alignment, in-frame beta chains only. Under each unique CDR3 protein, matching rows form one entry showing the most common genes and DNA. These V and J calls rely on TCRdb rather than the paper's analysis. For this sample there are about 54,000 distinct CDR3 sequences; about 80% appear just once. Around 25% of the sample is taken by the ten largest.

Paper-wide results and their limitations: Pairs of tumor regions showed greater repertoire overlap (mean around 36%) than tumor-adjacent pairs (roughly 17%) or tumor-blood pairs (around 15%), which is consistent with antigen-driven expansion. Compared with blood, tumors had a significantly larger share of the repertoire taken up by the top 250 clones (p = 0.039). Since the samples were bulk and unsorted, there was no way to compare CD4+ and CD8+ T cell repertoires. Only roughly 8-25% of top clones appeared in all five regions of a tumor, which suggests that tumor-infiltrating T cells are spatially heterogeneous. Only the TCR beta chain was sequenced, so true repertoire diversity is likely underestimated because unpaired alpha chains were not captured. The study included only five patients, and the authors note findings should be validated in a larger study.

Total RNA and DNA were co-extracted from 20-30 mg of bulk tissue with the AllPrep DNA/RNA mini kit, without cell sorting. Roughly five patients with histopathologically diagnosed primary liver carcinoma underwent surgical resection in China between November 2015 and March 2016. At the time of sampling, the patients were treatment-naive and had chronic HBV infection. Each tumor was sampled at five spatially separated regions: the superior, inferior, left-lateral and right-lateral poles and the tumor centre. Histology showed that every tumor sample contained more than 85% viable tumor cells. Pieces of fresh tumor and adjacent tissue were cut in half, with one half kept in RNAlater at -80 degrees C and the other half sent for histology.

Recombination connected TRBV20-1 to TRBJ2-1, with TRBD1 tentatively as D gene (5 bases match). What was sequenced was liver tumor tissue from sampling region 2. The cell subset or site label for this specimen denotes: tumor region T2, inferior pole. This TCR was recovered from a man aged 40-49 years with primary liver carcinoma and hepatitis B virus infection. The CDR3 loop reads CSAASTAHNEQFF. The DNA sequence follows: TGCAGTGCTGCATCGACAGCGCACAATGAGCAGTTCTTT.